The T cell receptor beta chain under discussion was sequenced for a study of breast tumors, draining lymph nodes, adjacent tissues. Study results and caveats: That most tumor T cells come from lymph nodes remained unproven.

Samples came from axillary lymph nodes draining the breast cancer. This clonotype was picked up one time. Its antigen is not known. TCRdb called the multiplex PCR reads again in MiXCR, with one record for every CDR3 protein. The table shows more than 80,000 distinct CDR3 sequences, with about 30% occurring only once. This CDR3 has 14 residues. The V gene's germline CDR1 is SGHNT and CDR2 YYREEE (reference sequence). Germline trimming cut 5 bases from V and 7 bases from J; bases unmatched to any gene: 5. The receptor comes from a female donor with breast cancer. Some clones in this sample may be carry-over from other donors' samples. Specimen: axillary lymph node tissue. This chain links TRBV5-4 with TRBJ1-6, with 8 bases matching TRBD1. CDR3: CASSPGTGNSPLHF. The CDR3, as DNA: TGTGCCAGCAGTCCCGGGACAGGAAATTCACCCCTCCACTTT.